Below, one T cell receptor (beta chain) is given with its context. Its specificity is not known. Measured with immunoSEQ multiplex PCR; TCRdb has only the in-frame clones, and not every one. The table records under 200,000 clones, 90% to 95% of them present only once. The data derive from a study of T cell responses to AZD1222 COVID-19 vaccine. Findings and caveats of the study: Two AZD1222 doses significantly raised spike-specific TCR breadth and depth over controls. Donors were chiefly white British, with a greater number of females, and clonal diversity was perhaps underestimated.

The trim removed 1 base at V and 5 bases at J, leaving 16 bases unmatched. The V gene's germline CDR1 is MDHEN and CDR2 SYDVKM. The CDR3 sequence is 19 residues long. The sample in question was peripheral blood, obtained 28 days after the second dose of the MenACWY control vaccine. The rearrangement joins TRBV28 to TRBJ1-4, with 7 bases matching TRBD1. This clonotype originated in an adult who received the MenACWY meningococcal vaccine as a control. In nucleotides, the CDR3 is TGTGCCAGCAGTTTATCGGGATGGGGGACAACAGGGGAGAATGAAAAACTGTTTTTT. Translated, it gives CASSLSGWGTTGENEKLFF. Full variable domain (missing parts from reference TRBV28 and TRBJ1-4): DVKVTQSSRYLVKRTGEKVFLECVQDMDHENMFWYRQDPGLGLRLIYFSYDVKMKEKGDIPEGYSVSREKKERFSLILESASTNQTSMYLCASSLSGWGTTGENEKLFFGSGTQLSVL.